This T cell receptor (beta chain) is drawn from a study of cytomegalovirus exposure and HLA in healthy donors (dated by TCRdb to 2016 to 2017). For the wider study: An earlier analysis of some 600 of the donors reported about 300 Gb of sequence data and 95 million to 140 million unique TCR beta sequences obtained from some 170 million T cells. An early release that covered about 600 HLA-typed donors contained about 300 gigabases of sequencing data and 75 million to 100 million unique TCR sequences. Of the 398 genotyped donors, roughly 80% fell in the genetic ancestry cluster associated with self-reported Caucasian donors. The study was designed to test whether signatures of past pathogen exposure could be identified by cataloging public T cell receptors. The study used immunosequencing to profile the T cell repertoires of approximately 690 subjects and linked those repertoires to cytomegalovirus serostatus. In addition to the first cohort of 650 to 800 subjects, a separate validation cohort of over 90 different subjects was used. High-throughput TCR immunosequencing, statistical association of individual TCRs with disease status, and machine learning were combined to predict cytomegalovirus infection status. In a later analysis, previously published TCR beta repertoires from about 670 donors were re-analyzed and high-resolution HLA genotyping was added so that TCR occurrence patterns could be studied. The later analysis used no new phenotypic data to find candidate immune exposures, relying instead on TCR beta sequences and their occurrence across donors. An earlier analysis of 500 to 650 of the donors applied high-throughput TCR beta sequencing to assess whether each TCR beta V gene segment acted as functional or pseudogenic. Donor age, sex, ethnicity and CMV serostatus were compiled alongside the repertoire data. Genome-wide SNP genotypes for about 60% of the 666 donors were used in a later genetic analysis, which treated that subset as a discovery cohort. All discovery cohort repertoires had been generated using a single sequencing platform. HLA typing covered class I and class II loci at four-digit resolution. The number of donors typed differed by locus, with 629-630 for A, B, C, DRB1 and DQB1, 522 for DQA1, over 600 for DPA1, and around 450 for DPB1. Roughly five DR-DQ haplotypes were treated as single units for association and clustering because of strong linkage in the cohort. Across approximately 400 genotyped donors of the cohort, an average of roughly 250,000 unique TCR beta nucleotide sequences per donor were sequenced, and around 19% of those sequences were non-productive. Study-level results and caveats: The sequencing pipeline was judged likely to have produced a cluster of highly shared sequence variants as a technical artifact. Linkage disequilibrium might explain the correlated functional status among segregating V segments, but an unknown experimental factor could not be ruled out. A later analysis found that HLA-associated TCR beta chains were more clonally expanded and had lower generation probabilities than equally common non-associated chains. Compared with the 666-donor mean, donors in an Asian-associated ancestry cluster had fewer N-insertions in productive TCRs, according to a later genetic analysis. In a later genetic analysis, a missense DCLRE1C variant was associated with V-gene and J-gene trimming of TCR beta chains, and the association was replicated in an independent cohort. Broadly in line with IMGT annotations, most TCR beta V segments showed up in productive rearrangements about 87% or about 30% of the time in an earlier analysis of about 500 of the donors. When HLA alleles, especially DR and DQ, strongly co-occurred, TCR associations were difficult to assign to individual alleles. Cytomegalovirus status was reported to be diagnosed by the classifier with high specificity and sensitivity in both the original and validation cohorts. Approximately 16 rarely observed V segments, including chromosome 9 orphons, were excluded from the earlier analysis of about 600 of the donors because counts were too low. The 87-base-pair reads could not distinguish some IMGT-functional V segments, including TRBV6-2 and TRBV6-3, so those segments were excluded. Most CMV-associated TCR beta chains appeared to be HLA-restricted in a later analysis, and the HLA associations seemed to be driven largely by CMV exposure. Because HLA typing was missing for some donors at each locus, association tests included only the typed subset. It was suggested by the authors that the approach could potentially be generalized to other disease states and immunological phenotypes. The only immune exposure information available for the cohort was CMV serostatus. A later analysis reported that several top co-occurrence clusters appeared linked to parvovirus B19, influenza, CMV and Epstein-Barr virus. A further reported finding was that TCR beta sequences accurately predicted the HLA-A and HLA-B alleles for most subjects in the first cohort. In a later analysis, the rate of TCR association differed among HLA loci, with DRB1 alleles having the most associated TCRs and HLA-C alleles having the fewest. Only TCR beta chains were sequenced in this cohort, and the absence of alpha or paired-chain data limited detectable features. Presence/absence analyses assumed roughly uniform sequencing depth across donors, an assumption that may not hold. Most TCR sequences were seen in very few donors, while some public TCRs were found in many individuals. A few of the identified cytomegalovirus-associated TCR beta chains were confirmed in vitro to be specific for cytomegalovirus antigens. In a later analysis, some 17,000 TCR beta sequences were associated with specific HLA alleles at a false discovery rate of 0.05. The study listed over 150 TCR beta chains as associated with cytomegalovirus.

The CDR3 numbers 16 residues from cysteine through phenylalanine. The retained sequence is limited to the CDR3, 48 bases, with the frame set at the first base. The germline V gene (reference sequence) gives CDR1 as MNHEY and CDR2 as SMNVEV. The germline V end is reduced by 6 bases and the J end by 3 bases; junction bases left unmatched: 10. As for this clone: There is no known antigen for this receptor. No per-base quality is available; no much larger clone lies one base away.

Library preparation employed the immunoSEQ multiplex PCR assay. For the multiplex PCR, a mixture combining 60 forward primers for TCR Vbeta segments and 13 reverse primers for TCR Jbeta segments was used. The CDR3 region of rearranged TCR beta genes was amplified from genomic DNA by a multiplex PCR assay. On the Illumina HiSeq System, the amplified TCR beta libraries were sequenced as 87-base-pair reads. In the source study's methods: Across the 700 or so repertoires, a later analysis counted about 81 million unique TCR beta chains, about 10 million of which were shared by at least two donors. Raw reads were error-corrected and collapsed into unique sequences by a nearest-neighbor algorithm in which closely related sequences were merged to remove PCR and sequencing errors. To assign V, D and J gene segments, CDR3 sequences were aligned to IMGT reference sequences. Each retained sequence needed at least a six-nucleotide match to both a V gene segment and a J gene segment. Rearrangements were called productive when the CDR3 lacked stop codons and stayed in frame with V and J; all others were non-productive. CDR3 was defined by IMGT convention, running from the second conserved V-encoded cysteine to the conserved J-encoded phenylalanine. The earlier analysis of about 500 of the donors excluded sequences that lacked an unambiguous match to a single V gene segment. In an earlier analysis of approximately 560 of the donors, a V segment was called functional when productive rearrangements were above 56.7%, and segregating when the standard deviation between donors exceeded 5%. A statistical classification framework was built to diagnose cytomegalovirus status from the catalog of TCR beta chain sequences. V and J gene assignment, in a later analysis, came from comparing TCR nucleotide sequences with IMGT/GENE-DB human TR gene sequences. In a later analysis, CDR3 sequences and most-parsimonious VDJ recombination scenarios were assigned using the TCRdist pipeline. In a later analysis, each TCR beta chain was defined by its CDR3 amino acid sequence together with its V-gene family, and reads without a unique V-gene family were excluded. A later analysis removed 592 highly shared, low-generation-probability nucleotide sequences to deal with suspected cross-contamination and a sequencing artifact. In a later analysis, a clonal expansion index was calculated for each public chain from normalized within-repertoire ranks of inferred template counts. A later analysis computed generation probabilities with a VDJ recombination model fitted to out-of-frame rearrangements, and checked the results against IGoR. Hypergeometric tests were used in a later analysis to score TCR-TCR, TCR-HLA and TCR-CMV co-occurrence, with a repertoire-size bias correction applied to the TCR pairs. A later analysis estimated false discovery rates by permuting HLA or CMV assignments 20 times. In a later analysis, co-occurring TCRs were grouped using DBSCAN, with TCRdist sequence similarity added in when clustering inside HLA-allele-positive subsets. Co-occurrence clustering excluded repertoires with fewer than 30,000 or more than 120,000 public chains, plus five with anomalous nucleotide sharing. In TCRdb, the immuneACCESS table is reduced to in-frame sequences with V and J assigned. These tables do not hold every clone; where another copy was compared, an unresolved V gene accounts for under half, and the others remain unexplained. That table gives V, J and clone size, and the DNA gave D and trimming. The sample records 150,000 to 200,000 clones, roughly 82% of which are singletons. Together, the top ten hold 0.5% of the sample.

The cohort was made up of several hundred healthy bone marrow donors. Cohort members were all nominally healthy when sampled, although unrecorded immune exposures were likely present. The donor was CMV seronegative and belonged to the group of 352 seronegative cohort members. A peripheral blood sample was provided by each donor, and peripheral blood mononuclear cells were used for TCR beta sequencing. The Qiagen DNeasy Blood Extraction Kit was used to extract genomic DNA from the blood cell samples. The sequenced sample was PBMCs. This receptor chain uses TRBV27 and TRBJ2-1; the junction holds 8 bases that match TRBD1. The sequence came from a woman between 50 and 59 years old in good health and CMV-seronegative. The CDR3 region reads CASRDRDLTIYNEQFF. The sequence in DNA is TGTGCCAGCAGGGACAGGGACCTTACGATCTACAATGAGCAGTTCTTC.